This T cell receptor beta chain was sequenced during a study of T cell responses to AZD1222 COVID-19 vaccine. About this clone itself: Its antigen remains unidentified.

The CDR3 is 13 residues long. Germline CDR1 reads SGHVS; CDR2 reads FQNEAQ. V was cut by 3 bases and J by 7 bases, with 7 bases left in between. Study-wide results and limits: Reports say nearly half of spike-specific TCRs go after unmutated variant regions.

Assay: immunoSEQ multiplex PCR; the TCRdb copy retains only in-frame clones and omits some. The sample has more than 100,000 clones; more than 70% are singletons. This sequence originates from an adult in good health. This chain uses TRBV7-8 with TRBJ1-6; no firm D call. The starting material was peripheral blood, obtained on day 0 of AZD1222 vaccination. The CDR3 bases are TGTGCCAGCAGCTTTATTGGAAATTCACCCCTCCACTTT. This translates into CASSFIGNSPLHF.